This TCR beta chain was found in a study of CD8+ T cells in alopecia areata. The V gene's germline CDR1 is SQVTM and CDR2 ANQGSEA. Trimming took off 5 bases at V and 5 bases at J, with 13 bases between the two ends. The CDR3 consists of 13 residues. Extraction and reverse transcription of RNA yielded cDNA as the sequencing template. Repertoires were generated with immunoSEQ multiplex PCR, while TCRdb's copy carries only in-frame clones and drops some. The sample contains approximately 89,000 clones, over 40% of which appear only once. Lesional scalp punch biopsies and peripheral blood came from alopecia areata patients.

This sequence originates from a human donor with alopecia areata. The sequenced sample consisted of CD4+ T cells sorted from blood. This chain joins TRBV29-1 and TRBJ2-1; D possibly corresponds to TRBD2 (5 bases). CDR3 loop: CSVTRRLDNEQFF. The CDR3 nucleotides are TGCAGCGTTACCAGGAGGCTCGACAATGAGCAGTTCTTC.